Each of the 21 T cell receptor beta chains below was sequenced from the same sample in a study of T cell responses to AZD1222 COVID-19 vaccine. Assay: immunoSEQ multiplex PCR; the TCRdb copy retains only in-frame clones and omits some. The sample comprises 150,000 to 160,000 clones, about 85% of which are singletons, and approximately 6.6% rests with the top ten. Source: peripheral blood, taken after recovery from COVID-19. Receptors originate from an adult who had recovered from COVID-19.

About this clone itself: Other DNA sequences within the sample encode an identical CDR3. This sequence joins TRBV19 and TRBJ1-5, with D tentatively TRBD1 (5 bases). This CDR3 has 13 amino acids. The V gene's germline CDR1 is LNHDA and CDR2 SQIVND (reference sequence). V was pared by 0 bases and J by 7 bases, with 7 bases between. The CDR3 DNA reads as TGTGCCAGTAGTATAGAGCAGGGCCAGCCCCAGCATTTT. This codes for CASSIEQGQPQHF.

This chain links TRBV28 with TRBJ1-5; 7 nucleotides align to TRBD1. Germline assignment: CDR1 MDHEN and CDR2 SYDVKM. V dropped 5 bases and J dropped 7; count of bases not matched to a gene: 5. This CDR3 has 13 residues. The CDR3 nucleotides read TGTGCCAGCAGTGACAGGGTTGGGCAGCCCCAGCATTTT. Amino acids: CASSDRVGQPQHF.

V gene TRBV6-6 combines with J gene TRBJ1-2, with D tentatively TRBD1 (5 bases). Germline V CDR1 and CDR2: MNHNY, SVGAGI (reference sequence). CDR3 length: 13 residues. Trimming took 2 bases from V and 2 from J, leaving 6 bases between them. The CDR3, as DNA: TGTGCCAGCAGTTACGACAGAAACTATGGCTACACCTTC. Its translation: CASSYDRNYGYTF.

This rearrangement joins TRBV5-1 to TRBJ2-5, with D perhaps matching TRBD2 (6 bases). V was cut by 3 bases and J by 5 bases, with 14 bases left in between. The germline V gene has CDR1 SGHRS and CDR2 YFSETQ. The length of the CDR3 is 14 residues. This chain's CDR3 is CASSWDLEGETQYF. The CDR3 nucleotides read TGCGCCAGCAGCTGGGACTTAGAGGGCGAGACCCAGTACTTC. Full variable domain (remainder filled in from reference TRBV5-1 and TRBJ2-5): KAGVTQTPRYLIKTRGQQVTLSCSPISGHRSVSWYQQTPGQGLQFLFEYFSETQRNKGNFPGRFSGRQFSNSRSEMNVSTLELGDSALYLCASSWDLEGETQYFGPGTRLLVL.

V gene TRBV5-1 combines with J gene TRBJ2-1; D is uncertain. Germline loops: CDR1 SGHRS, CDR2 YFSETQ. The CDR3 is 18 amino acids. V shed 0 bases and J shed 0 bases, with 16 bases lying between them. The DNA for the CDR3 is TGCGCCAGCAGCTTGGGGCATGCTAGTGCCCCCTCCTACAATGAGCAGTTCTTC. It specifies CASSLGHASAPSYNEQFF. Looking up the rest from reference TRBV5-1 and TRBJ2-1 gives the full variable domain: KAGVTQTPRYLIKTRGQQVTLSCSPISGHRSVSWYQQTPGQGLQFLFEYFSETQRNKGNFPGRFSGRQFSNSRSEMNVSTLELGDSALYLCASSLGHASAPSYNEQFFGPGTRLTVL.

CDR3 nucleotide sequence: TGTGCCAGCAGAGGGGTTGGGGAGACCCAGTACTTC. Translating gives CASRGVGETQYF. The V and J genes are TRBV2 and TRBJ2-5; possible D gene TRBD1, 5 bases. This CDR3 has 12 residues. Germline CDR1 and CDR2: SNHLY and FYNNEI. The V gene lost 6 bases and the J gene lost 5 bases, with 10 bases spanning the gap.

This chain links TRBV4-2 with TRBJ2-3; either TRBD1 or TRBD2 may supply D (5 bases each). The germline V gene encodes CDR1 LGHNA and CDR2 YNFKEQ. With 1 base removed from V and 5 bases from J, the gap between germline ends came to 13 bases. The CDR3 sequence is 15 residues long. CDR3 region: CASSQGPGRLDTQYF. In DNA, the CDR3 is TGTGCCAGCAGCCAAGGGCCGGGGCGATTAGATACGCAGTATTTT.

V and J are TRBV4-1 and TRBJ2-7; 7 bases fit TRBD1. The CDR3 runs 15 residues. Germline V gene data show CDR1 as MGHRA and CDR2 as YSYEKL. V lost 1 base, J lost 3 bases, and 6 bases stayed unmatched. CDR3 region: CASSQAYGQDYEQYF. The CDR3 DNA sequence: TGCGCCAGCAGCCAAGCCTACGGACAGGACTACGAGCAGTACTTC.

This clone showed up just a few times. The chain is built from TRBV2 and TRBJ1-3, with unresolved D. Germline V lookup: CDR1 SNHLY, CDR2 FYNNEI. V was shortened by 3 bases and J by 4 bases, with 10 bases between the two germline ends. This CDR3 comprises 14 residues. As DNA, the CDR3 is TGTGCCAGCAGTGATATACGTGGGGGAAACACCATATATTTT. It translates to CASSDIRGGNTIYF.

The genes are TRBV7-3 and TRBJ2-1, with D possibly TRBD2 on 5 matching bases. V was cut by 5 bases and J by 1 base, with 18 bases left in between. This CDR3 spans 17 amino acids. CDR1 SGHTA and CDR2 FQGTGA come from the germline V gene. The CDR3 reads CASSIGGPASSYNEQFF. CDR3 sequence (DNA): TGTGCCAGCAGCATTGGAGGCCCAGCGAGTTCCTACAATGAGCAGTTCTTC.

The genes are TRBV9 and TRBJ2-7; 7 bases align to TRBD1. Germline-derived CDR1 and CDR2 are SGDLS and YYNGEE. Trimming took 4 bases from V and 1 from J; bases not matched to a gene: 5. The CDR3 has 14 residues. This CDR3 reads CASSPGRGSYEQYF. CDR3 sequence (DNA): TGTGCCAGCAGCCCGGGCAGGGGGTCCTACGAGCAGTACTTC.

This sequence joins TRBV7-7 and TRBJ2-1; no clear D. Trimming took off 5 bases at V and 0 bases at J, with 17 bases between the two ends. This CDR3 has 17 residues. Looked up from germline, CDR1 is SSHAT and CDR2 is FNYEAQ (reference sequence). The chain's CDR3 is CASSPSWASASYNEQFF. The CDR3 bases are TGTGCCAGCAGCCCGTCTTGGGCCAGCGCCTCCTACAATGAGCAGTTCTTC.

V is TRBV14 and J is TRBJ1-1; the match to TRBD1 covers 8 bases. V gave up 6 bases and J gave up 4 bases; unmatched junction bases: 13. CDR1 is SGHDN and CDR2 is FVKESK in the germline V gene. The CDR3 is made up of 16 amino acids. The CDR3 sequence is CASSHPGGAGGTEAFF. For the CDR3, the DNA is TGTGCCAGCAGTCACCCAGGGGGCGCCGGGGGCACTGAAGCTTTCTTT.

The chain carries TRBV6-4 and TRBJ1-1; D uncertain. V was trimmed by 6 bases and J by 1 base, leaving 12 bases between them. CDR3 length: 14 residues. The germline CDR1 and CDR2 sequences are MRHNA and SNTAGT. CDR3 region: CASRSHTKNTEAFF. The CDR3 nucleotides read TGTGCCAGCAGGAGTCATACTAAGAACACTGAAGCTTTCTTT.

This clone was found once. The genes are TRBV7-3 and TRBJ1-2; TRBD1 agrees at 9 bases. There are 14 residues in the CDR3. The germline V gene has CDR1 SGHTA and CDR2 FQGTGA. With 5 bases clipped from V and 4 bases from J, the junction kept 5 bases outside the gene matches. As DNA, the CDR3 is TGTGCCAGCAGCCCACAGGGGGCTGGCTATGGCTACACCTTC. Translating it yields CASSPQGAGYGYTF.

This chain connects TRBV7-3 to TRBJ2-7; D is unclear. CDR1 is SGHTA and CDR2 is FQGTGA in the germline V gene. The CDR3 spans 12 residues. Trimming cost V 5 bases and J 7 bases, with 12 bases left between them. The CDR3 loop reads CASSDPPREQYF. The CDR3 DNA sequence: TGTGCCAGCAGCGACCCCCCCCGGGAGCAGTACTTC.

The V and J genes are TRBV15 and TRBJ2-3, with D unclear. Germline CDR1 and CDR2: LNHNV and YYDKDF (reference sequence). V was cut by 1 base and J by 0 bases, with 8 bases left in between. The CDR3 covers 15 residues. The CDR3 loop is CATSRVIDSTDTQYF. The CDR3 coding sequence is TGTGCCACCAGCAGAGTTATTGACAGCACAGATACGCAGTATTTT.

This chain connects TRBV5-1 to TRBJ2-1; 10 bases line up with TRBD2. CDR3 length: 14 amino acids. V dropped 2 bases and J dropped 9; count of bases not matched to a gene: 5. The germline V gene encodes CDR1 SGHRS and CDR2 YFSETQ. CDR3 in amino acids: CASSFPLAGSEQFF. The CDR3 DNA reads TGCGCCAGCAGCTTCCCACTAGCGGGATCTGAGCAGTTCTTC.

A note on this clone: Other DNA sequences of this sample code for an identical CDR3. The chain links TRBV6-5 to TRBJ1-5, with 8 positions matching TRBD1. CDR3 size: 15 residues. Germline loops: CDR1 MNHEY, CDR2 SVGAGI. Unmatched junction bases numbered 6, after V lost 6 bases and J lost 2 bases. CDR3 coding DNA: TGTGCCAGCAGCCGAACAGGGGGAGGCAATCAGCCCCAGCATTTT. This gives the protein CASSRTGGGNQPQHF.

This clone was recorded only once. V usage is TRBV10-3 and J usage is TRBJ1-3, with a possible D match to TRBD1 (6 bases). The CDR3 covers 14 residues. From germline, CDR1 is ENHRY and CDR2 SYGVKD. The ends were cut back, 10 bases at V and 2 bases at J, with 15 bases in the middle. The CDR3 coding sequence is TGTGCCAGCGGGGAGGGGACAACTGGAAACACCATATATTTT. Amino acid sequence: CASGEGTTGNTIYF.

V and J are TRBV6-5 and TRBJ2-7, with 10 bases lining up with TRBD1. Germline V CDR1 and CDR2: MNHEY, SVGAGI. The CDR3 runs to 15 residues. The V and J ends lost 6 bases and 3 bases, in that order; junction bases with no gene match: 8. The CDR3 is CASSHGTGVNYEQYF. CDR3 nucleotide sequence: TGTGCCAGCAGCCACGGGACAGGGGTAAACTACGAGCAGTACTTC.